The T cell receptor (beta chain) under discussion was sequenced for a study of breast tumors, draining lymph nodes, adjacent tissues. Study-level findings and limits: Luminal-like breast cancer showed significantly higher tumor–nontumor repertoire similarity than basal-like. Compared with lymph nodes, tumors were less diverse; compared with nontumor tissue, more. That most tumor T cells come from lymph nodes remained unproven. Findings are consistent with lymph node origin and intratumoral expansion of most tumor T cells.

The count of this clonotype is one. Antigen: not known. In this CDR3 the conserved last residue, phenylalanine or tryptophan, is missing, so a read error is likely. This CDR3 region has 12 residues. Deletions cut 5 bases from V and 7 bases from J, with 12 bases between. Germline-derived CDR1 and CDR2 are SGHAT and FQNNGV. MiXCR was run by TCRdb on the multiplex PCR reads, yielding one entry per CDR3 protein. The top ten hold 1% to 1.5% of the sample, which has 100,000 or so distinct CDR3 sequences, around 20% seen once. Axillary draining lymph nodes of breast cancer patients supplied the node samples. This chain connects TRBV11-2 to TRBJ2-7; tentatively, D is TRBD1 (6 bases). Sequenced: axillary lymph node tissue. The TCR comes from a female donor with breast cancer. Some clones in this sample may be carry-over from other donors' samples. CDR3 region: CASSPPGHEQYS. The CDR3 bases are TGTGCCAGCAGCCCCCCGGGACATGAGCAGTACTCC.